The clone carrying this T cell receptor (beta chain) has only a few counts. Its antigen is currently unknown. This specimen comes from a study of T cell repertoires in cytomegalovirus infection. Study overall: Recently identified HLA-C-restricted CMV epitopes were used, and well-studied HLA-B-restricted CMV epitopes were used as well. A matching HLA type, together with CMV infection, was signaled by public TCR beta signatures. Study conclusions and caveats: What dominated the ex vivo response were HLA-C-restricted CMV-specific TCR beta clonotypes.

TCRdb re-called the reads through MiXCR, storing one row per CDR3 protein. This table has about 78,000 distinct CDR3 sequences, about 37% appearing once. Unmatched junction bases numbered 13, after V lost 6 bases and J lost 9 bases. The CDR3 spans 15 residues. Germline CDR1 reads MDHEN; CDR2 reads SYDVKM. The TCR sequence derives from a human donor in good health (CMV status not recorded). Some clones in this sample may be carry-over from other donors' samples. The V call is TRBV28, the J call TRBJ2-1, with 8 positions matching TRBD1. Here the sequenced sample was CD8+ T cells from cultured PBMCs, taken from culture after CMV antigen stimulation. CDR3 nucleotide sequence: TGTGCCAGCAGGAAGAGACAGGGGTTGGTCCTTGAGCAGTTCTTC. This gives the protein CASRKRQGLVLEQFF.